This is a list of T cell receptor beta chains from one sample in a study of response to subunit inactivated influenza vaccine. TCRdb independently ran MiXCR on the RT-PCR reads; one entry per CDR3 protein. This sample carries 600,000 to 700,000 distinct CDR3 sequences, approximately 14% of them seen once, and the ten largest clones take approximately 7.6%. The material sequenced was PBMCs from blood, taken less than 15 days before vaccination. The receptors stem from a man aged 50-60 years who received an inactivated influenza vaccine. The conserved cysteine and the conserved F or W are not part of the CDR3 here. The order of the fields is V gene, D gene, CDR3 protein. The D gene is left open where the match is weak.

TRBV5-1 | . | ASSFQDGSTEAF
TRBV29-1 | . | SVFSGSYNEQF
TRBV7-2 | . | ASREQGWITDTQY
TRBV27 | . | ASSRDYRTDTQY
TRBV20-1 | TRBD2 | SALLAGGISYEQY
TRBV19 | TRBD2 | ASSMGREAREQF
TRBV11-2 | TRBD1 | ASSPRRTGVWETQY
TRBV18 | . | ASSPDRSGEQY
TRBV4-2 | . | ASSQERGSRDTQY
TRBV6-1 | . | ASSEYRDNQPQH
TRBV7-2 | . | ASSGGVRFDSPLH
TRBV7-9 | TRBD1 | ASSDTRQGRVF
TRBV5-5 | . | ASSLDRWAASNYGYT
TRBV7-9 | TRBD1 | ASSFTQGASSYNEQF
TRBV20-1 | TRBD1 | SAGTVYNEQF
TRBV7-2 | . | ASSLPTRGYNSPLH
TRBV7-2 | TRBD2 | ASSYNSGRAVNEQF
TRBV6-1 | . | ASSQIAGRQGTQY
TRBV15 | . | ATSRGLGMTDTQY
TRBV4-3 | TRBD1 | ASSQDWDTGGTRPDTQY
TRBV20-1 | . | SARQANTDTQY
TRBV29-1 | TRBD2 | SAGGAGGSYTQY
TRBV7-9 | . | ASSLGRRVATNEKLF
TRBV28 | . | ASSLSGYNEQF
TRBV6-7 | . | ASSYTTNNNSPLH
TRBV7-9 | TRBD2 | ASSLTGTRETQY
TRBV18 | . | ASSQTSQETQY
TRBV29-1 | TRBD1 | SVEKGARNTEAF
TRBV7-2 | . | ASSSGLVGYEQY
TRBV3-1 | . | ASSQGRGTYEQY
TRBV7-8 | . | ASSLVRGRRNEQF
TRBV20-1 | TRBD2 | SAKRGGRDTQY